One and the same sample provided the 3 T cell receptor beta chains below, sequenced in a study of cytomegalovirus exposure and HLA in healthy donors. PCR primers comprised 60 Vbeta and 13 Jbeta primers. Some clones are missing from TCRdb's copy, which holds only in-frame ones; the method was immunoSEQ multiplex PCR. The sample holds under 200,000 clones, over 70% seen once. The sequenced sample consisted of PBMCs. These receptor sequences come from a woman in her fifties or sixties in good health and CMV-seronegative.

The genes are TRBV19 and TRBJ1-5, with 9 nucleotides matching TRBD1. This CDR3 region has 15 residues. V shed 4 bases, J shed 6 bases, and the junction held 7 bases outside the gene matches. Germline lookup yields CDR1 LNHDA and CDR2 SQIVND (reference sequence). The CDR3 reads CASSKQGAGSQPQHF. In DNA, the CDR3 is TGTGCCAGTAGTAAACAGGGGGCCGGGAGTCAGCCCCAGCATTTT.

This clone is a singleton in its sample. Because it lacks the conserved phenylalanine or tryptophan at the end, this CDR3 is likely a read error. The chain is built from TRBV7-9 and TRBJ1-2; TRBD1 matches at 7 bases. Trimming cost V 2 bases and J 3 bases; bases outside gene matches: 6. The germline gives CDR1 SEHNR, CDR2 FQNEAQ (reference sequence). The CDR3 has 15 amino acids. CDR3 bases: TGTGCCAGCAGCTTAAGTGACAGGGAGGACTATGGCTACACCCTC. Translated, it gives CASSLSDREDYGYTL.

The rearrangement uses TRBV15 and TRBJ1-5; 10 nucleotides match TRBD1. V was clipped by 0 bases and J by 5 bases; unmatched bases: 7. The CDR3 totals 17 residues. Germline CDR1 is LNHNV and CDR2 is YYDKDF (reference sequence). The CDR3 sequence: CATSRDRRGQGHQPQHF. The CDR3 DNA reads TGTGCCACCAGCAGAGATCGGAGGGGACAGGGGCATCAGCCCCAGCATTTT.